The T cell receptor (beta chain) under discussion was sequenced for a study of T-cell reconstitution after alpha-beta-depleted transplantation in children. This clonotype was picked up a small number of times. Unique molecular identifiers tagged the TCRbeta library. TCRdb re-derived calls from the PCR reads in MiXCR, one entry per CDR3 protein. The profile shows 450,000 to 550,000 distinct CDR3 sequences, approximately 10% of them singletons. The J segment lost 6 bases and the V segment lost 0 bases, leaving 5 bases of the junction unmatched. CDR1 is KGHDR and CDR2 is SFDVKD in the germline V gene. The CDR3 covers 16 residues.

Sequencing was performed on PBMCs, mostly from graft donor cells, taken 180 days after TCRalphabeta/CD19-depleted stem cell transplant. The chain couples TRBV24-1 to TRBJ2-1; TRBD1 matches at 9 bases. This clonotype was sampled from a female patient between 2 and 15 years old who had a stem cell transplant for aplastic anemia, so the T cells may come from the graft donor. The CDR3 DNA reads TGTGCCACCAGTGATTTGACAGGGGGCTTGCGCAATGAGCAGTTCTTC. It specifies CATSDLTGGLRNEQFF.